The present entry profiles one T cell receptor beta chain with its context. Assay: immunoSEQ multiplex PCR; the TCRdb copy retains only in-frame clones and omits some. Of about 95,000 clones in the sample, about 89% are singletons; the top ten hold roughly 0.92%. The sample originates from a study of control samples from healthy donors and cancer patients. V was clipped by 2 bases and J by 3 bases, with 7 bases between them. Germline values: CDR1 SGHRS, CDR2 YFSETQ. The CDR3 is 13 residues long. Sequenced material: blood. The receptor's source is a woman in her 30s in good health. The rearrangement joins TRBV5-1 to TRBJ2-3; D remains ambiguous. The CDR3 region has the DNA TGCGCCAGCAGCTTCAAGGTAACAGATACGCAGTATTTT. Residues: CASSFKVTDTQYF.